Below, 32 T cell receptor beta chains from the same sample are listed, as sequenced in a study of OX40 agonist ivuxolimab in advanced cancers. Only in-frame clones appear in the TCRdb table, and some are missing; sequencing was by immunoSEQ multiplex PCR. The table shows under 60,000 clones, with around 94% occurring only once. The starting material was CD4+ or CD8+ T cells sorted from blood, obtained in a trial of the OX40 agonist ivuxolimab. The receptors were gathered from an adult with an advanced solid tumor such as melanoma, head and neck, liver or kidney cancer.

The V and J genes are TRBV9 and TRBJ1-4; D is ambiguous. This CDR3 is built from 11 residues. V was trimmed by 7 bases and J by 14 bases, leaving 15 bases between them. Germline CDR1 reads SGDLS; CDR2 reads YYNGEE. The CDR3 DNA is TGTGCCAGCGGAAACCCTAGGCGGCTGTTTTTT. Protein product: CASGNPRRLFF.

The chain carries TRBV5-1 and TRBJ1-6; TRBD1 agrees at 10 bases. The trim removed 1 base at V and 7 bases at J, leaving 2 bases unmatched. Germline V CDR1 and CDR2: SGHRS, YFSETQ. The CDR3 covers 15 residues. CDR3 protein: CASSLWGQGNSPLHF. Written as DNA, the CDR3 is TGCGCCAGCAGCTTGTGGGGACAGGGGAATTCACCCCTCCACTTT.

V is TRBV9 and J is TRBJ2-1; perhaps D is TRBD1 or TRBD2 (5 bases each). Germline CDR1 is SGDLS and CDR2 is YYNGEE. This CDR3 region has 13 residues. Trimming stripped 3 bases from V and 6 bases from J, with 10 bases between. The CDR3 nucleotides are TGTGCCAGCAGCGACGGGGACCTCAATGAGCAGTTCTTC. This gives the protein CASSDGDLNEQFF.

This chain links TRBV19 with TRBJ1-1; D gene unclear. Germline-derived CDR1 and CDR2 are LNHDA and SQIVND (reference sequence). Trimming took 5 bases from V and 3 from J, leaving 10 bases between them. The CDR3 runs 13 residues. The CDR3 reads CASSAVLYTEAFF. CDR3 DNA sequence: TGTGCCAGTAGTGCCGTCCTATACACTGAAGCTTTCTTT.

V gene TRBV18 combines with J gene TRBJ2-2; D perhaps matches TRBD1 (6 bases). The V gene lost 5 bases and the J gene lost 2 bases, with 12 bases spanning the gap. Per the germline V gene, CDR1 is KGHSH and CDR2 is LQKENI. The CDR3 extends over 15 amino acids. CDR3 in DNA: TGTGCCAGCTCATCCCTGACAGGAAACACCGGGGAGCTGTTTTTT. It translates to CASSSLTGNTGELFF.

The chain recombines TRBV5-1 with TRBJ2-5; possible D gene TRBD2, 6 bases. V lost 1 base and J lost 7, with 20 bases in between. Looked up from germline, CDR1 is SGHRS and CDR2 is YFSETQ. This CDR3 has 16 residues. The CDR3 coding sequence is TGCGCCAGCAGCTTGTCCTGGGGAGGCCCCGCGGGGACCCAGTACTTC. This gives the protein CASSLSWGGPAGTQYF. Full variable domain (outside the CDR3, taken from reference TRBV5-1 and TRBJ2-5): KAGVTQTPRYLIKTRGQQVTLSCSPISGHRSVSWYQQTPGQGLQFLFEYFSETQRNKGNFPGRFSGRQFSNSRSEMNVSTLELGDSALYLCASSLSWGGPAGTQYFGPGTRLLVL.

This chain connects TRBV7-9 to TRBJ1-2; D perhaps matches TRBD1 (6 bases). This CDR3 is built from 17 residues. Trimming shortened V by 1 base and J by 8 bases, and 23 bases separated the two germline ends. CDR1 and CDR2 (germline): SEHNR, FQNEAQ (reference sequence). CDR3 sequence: CASSLGWAGERWYGYTF. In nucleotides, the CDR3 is TGTGCCAGCAGCTTAGGATGGGCAGGGGAGAGGTGGTACGGCTACACCTTC.

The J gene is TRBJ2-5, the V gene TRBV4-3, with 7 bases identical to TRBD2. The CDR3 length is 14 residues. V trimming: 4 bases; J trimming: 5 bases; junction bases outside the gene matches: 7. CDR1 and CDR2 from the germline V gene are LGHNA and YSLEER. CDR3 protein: CASSPTLAMETQYF. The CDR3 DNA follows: TGCGCCAGCAGCCCGACACTAGCGATGGAGACCCAGTACTTC.

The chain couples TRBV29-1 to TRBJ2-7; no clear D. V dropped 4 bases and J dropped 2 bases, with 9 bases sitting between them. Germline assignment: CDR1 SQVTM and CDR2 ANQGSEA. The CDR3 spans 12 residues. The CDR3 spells CSVASGPYEQYF. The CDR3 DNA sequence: TGCAGCGTTGCCTCTGGCCCCTACGAGCAGTACTTC.

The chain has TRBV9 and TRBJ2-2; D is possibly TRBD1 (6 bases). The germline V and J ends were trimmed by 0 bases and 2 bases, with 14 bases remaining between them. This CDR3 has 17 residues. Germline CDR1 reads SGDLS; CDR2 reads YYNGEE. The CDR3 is CASSVALQGQNTGELFF. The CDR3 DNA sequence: TGTGCCAGCAGCGTAGCTCTTCAGGGGCAAAACACCGGGGAGCTGTTTTTT.

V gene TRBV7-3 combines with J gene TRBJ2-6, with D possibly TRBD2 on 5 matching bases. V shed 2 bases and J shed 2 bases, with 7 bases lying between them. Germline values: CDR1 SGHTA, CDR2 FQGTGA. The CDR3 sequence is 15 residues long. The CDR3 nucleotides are TGTGCCAGCAGCTTACTCGGGGCTGGGGCCAACGTCCTGACTTTC. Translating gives CASSLLGAGANVLTF.

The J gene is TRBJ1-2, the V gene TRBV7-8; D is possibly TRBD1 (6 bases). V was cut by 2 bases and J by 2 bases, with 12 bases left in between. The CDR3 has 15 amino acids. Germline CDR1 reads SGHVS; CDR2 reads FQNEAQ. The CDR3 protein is CASSLSGGFNYGYTF. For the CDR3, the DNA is TGTGCCAGCAGCTTAAGTGGGGGCTTCAACTATGGCTACACCTTC.

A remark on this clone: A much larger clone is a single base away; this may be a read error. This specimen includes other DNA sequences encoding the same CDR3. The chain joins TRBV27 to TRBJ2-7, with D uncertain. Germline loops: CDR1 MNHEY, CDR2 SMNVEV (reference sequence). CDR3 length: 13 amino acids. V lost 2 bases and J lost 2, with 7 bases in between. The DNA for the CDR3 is TGTGCCAGCAGTTTAGGGTTGGCCTACGAGCAGTACTTC. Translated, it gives CASSLGLAYEQYF.

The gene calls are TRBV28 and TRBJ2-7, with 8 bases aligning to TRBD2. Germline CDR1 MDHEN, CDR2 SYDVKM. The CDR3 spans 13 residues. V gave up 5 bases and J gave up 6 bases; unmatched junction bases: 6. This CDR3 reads CASSLTTSGEQYF. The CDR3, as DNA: TGTGCCAGCAGTCTCACTACTAGCGGCGAGCAGTACTTC.

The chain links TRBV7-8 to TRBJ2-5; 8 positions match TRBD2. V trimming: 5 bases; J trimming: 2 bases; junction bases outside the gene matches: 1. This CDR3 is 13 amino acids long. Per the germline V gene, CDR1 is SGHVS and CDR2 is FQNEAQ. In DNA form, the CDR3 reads TGTGCCAGCAGCCGGGGGGGGCAAGAGACCCAGTACTTC. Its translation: CASSRGGQETQYF.

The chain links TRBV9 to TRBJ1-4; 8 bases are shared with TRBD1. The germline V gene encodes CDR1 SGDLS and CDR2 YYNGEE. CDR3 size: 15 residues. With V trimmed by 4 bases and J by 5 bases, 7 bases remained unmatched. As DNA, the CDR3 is TGTGCCAGCAGCATAGGGACAGGAGAAAATGAAAAACTGTTTTTT. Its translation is CASSIGTGENEKLFF. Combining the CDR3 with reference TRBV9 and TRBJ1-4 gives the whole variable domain DSGVTQTPKHLITATGQRVTLRCSPRSGDLSVYWYQQSLDQGLQFLIQYYNGEERAKGNILERFSAQQFPDLHSELNLSSLELGDSALYFCASSIGTGENEKLFFGSGTQLSVL.

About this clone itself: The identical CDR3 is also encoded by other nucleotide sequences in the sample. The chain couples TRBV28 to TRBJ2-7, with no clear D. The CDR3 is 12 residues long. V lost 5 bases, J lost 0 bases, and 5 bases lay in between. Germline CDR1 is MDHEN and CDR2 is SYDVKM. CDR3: CASSLSSYEQYF. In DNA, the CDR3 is TGTGCCAGCAGTCTGAGCTCCTACGAGCAGTACTTC.

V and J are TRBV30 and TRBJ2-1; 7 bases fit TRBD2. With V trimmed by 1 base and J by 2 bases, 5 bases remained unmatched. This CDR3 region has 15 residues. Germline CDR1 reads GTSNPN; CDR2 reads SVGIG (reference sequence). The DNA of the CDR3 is TGTGCCTGGAGTGCCGGGACTATCCCCTACAATGAGCAGTTCTTC. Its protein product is CAWSAGTIPYNEQFF.

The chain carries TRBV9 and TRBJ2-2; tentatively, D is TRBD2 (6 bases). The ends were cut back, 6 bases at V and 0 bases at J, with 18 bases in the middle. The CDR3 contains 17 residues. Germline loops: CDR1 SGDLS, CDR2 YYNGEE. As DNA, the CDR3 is TGTGCCAGCACAGGGAACTCCGGGACTCCGAACACCGGGGAGCTGTTTTTT. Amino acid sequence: CASTGNSGTPNTGELFF.

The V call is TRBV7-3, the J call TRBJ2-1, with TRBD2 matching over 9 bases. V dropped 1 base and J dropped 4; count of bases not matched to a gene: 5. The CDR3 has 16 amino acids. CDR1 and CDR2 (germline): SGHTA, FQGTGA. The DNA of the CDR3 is TGTGCCAGCAGCTTAAATGCGGGAGGGTTGTACAATGAGCAGTTCTTC. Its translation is CASSLNAGGLYNEQFF.

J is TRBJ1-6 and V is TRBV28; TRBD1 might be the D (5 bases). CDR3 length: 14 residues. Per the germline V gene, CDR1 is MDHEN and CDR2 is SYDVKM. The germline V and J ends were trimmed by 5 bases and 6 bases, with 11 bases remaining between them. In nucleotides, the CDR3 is TGTGCCAGCAGTCCACAGGATTTTAATTCACCCCTCCACTTT. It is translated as CASSPQDFNSPLHF.

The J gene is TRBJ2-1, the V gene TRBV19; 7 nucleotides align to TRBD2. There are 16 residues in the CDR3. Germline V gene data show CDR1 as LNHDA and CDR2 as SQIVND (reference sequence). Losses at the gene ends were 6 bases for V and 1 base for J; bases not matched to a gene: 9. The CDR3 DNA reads TGTGCCAGTAGACTGGGAGCGGGAAGTTCCTACAATGAGCAGTTCTTC. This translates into CASRLGAGSSYNEQFF. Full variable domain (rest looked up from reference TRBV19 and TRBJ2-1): DGGITQSPKYLFRKEGQNVTLSCEQNLNHDAMYWYRQDPGQGLRLIYYSQIVNDFQKGDIAEGYSVSREKKESFPLTVTSAQKNPTAFYLCASRLGAGSSYNEQFFGPGTRLTVL.

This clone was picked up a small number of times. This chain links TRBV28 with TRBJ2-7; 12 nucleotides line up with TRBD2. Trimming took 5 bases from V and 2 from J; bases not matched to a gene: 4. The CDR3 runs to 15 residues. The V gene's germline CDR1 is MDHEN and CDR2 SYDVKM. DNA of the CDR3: TGTGCCAGCAGTCCACTAGCGGGGGGCCCCTACGAGCAGTACTTC. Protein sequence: CASSPLAGGPYEQYF.

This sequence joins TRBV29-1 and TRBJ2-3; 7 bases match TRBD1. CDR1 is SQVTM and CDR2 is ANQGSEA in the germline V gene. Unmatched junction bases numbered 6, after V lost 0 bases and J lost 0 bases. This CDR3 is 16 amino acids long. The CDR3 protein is CSVEDYKGASTDTQYF. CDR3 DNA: TGCAGCGTTGAAGATTACAAGGGGGCGAGCACAGATACGCAGTATTTT.

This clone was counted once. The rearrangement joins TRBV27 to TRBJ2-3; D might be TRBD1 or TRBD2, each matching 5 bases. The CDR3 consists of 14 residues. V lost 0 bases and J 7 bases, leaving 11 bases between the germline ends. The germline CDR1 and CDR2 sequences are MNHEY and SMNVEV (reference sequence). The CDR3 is CASSLSGQRNTQYF. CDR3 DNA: TGTGCCAGCAGTTTATCGGGGCAGCGGAATACGCAGTATTTT.

Written as DNA, the CDR3 is TGCGCCAGCACCCAGGCTAGCGCGTCCACCGGGGAGCTGTTTTTT. This gives the protein CASTQASASTGELFF. The rearrangement joins TRBV10-2 to TRBJ2-2, with D tentatively TRBD2 (6 bases). The V gene's germline CDR1 is WSHSY and CDR2 SAAADI. There are 15 residues in the CDR3. The germline V and J ends were trimmed by 7 bases and 4 bases, with 16 bases remaining between them.

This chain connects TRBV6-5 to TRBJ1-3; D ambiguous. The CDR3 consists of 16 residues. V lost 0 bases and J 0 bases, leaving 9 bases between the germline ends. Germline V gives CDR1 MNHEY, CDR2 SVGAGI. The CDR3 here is CASSYSFPPSGNTIYF. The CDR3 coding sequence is TGTGCCAGCAGTTACTCGTTCCCTCCCTCTGGAAACACCATATATTTT.

CDR3 coding DNA: TGTGCCAGCAGCCGTACACTAGAAAGGTTGAATGAGCAGTTCTTC. It is translated as CASSRTLERLNEQFF. The chain carries TRBV28 and TRBJ2-1; tentative D call: TRBD2 (5 bases). The CDR3 is 15 amino acids. Trimming left V 6 bases short and J 7 bases short, with 19 bases between. CDR1 is MDHEN and CDR2 is SYDVKM in the germline V gene.

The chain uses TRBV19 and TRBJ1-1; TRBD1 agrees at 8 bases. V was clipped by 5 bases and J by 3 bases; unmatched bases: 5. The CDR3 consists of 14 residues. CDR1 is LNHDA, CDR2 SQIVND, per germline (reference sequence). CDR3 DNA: TGTGCCAGTAGTCTACAGGGGGGGCACACTGAAGCTTTCTTT. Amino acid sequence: CASSLQGGHTEAFF. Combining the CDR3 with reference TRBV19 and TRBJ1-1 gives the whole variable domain DGGITQSPKYLFRKEGQNVTLSCEQNLNHDAMYWYRQDPGQGLRLIYYSQIVNDFQKGDIAEGYSVSREKKESFPLTVTSAQKNPTAFYLCASSLQGGHTEAFFGQGTRLTVV.

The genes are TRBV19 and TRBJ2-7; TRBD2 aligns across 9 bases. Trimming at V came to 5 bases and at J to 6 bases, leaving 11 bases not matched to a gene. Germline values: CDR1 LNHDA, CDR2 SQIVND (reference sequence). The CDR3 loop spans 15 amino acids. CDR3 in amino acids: CASSHGAGGDSEQYF. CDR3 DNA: TGTGCCAGTAGTCATGGCGCGGGAGGGGATAGCGAGCAGTACTTC.

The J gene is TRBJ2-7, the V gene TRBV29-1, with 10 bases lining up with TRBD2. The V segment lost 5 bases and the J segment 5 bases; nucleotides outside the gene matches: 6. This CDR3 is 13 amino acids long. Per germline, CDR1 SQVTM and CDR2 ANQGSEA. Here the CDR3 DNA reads TGCAGCGTTACAGCGGGAGGGCCAGACGAGCAGTACTTC. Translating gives CSVTAGGPDEQYF.

The CDR3 protein is CASSSEADEQYF. DNA of the CDR3: TGCGCCAGCAGCTCGGAAGCCGACGAGCAGTACTTC. This chain connects TRBV5-1 to TRBJ2-7; D is undetermined. Germline lookup yields CDR1 SGHRS and CDR2 YFSETQ. The CDR3 has 12 amino acids. V lost 3 bases and J lost 5, with 9 bases in between.